Presented here are 30 T cell receptor beta chains from one specimen sequenced in a study of shared clonotypes between healthy human individuals. Measured with immunoSEQ multiplex PCR; TCRdb has only the in-frame clones, and not every one. Of some 1,100,000 clones listed, about 80% are singletons. Sequencing used memory CD4+ T cells from PBMCs. The subset here: CD45RA-negative fraction. The receptors shown here come from a man aged 18 to 29 in good health. Some clones in this sample may be carry-over from other donors' samples.

This clone was seen more than once but under ten times. This chain joins TRBV6-1 and TRBJ1-2; no reliable D call. V shed 0 bases and J shed 7 bases, with 6 bases lying between them. The CDR3 sequence is 12 residues long. The V gene's germline CDR1 is MNHNS and CDR2 SASEGT. The DNA of the CDR3 is TGTGCCAGCAGTGAAGCATTTTCTGGCTACACCTTC. The encoded protein is CASSEAFSGYTF.

In DNA form, the CDR3 reads TGTGCCAGCAGTTTTAGCGGGTCCTACACAGATACGCAGTATTTT. This encodes CASSFSGSYTDTQYF. The chain carries TRBV6-5 and TRBJ2-3, with 7 bases matching TRBD2. CDR1 is MNHEY, CDR2 SVGAGI, per germline. Losses at the gene ends were 4 bases for V and 2 bases for J; bases not matched to a gene: 6. The CDR3 runs to 15 residues.

V usage is TRBV5-1 and J usage is TRBJ2-1; 9 positions match TRBD2. The length of the CDR3 is 15 residues. The ends lost 4 bases at V and 8 bases at J; junction bases unmatched: 10. Germline V gene lookup returns CDR1 SGHRS and CDR2 YFSETQ. In DNA, the CDR3 is TGCGCCAGCAGCGCGACTAGCGGAGTAGTGTATGAGCAGTTCTTC. This sequence encodes CASSATSGVVYEQFF.

The V and J genes are TRBV28 and TRBJ2-1, with a weak D call TRBD1 (5 bases). Trimming cost V 5 bases and J 1 base, with 9 bases left between them. Germline V gene sequence: CDR1 MDHEN, CDR2 SYDVKM. CDR3 length: 14 residues. DNA of the CDR3: TGTGCCAGCAGTATCCGGACATCCTACAATGAGCAGTTCTTC. It specifies CASSIRTSYNEQFF.

This clone was detected ten times or more. The CDR3 sequence: CSVRTHPSSYNEQFF. The CDR3 DNA reads TGCAGCGTTAGGACCCACCCGAGCTCCTACAATGAGCAGTTCTTC. The chain couples TRBV29-1 to TRBJ2-1; D gene ambiguous. Trimming took off 5 bases at V and 0 bases at J, with 14 bases between the two ends. In germline, CDR1 is SQVTM, CDR2 ANQGSEA. The CDR3 has 15 residues.

The rearrangement links TRBV5-1 to TRBJ1-3; possible D gene TRBD1, 6 bases. CDR1 is SGHRS and CDR2 is YFSETQ in the germline V gene. Trimming stripped 4 bases from V and 8 bases from J, with 19 bases between. CDR3 length: 15 residues. The CDR3 sequence is CASSPAPGDGYTIYF. The CDR3 DNA reads as TGCGCCAGCAGCCCGGCTCCAGGGGACGGCTACACCATATATTTT.

For this clone: Additional DNA sequences in this sample encode the identical CDR3. This sequence joins TRBV9 and TRBJ2-1; D remains ambiguous. V lost 4 bases, J lost 5 bases, and 4 bases lay in between. The CDR3 length is 11 residues. Germline V gene data show CDR1 as SGDLS and CDR2 as YYNGEE. The chain's CDR3 is CASSTHNEQFF. As DNA, the CDR3 is TGTGCCAGCAGCACCCACAATGAGCAGTTCTTC.

V gene TRBV18 combines with J gene TRBJ1-2; 7 bases are shared with TRBD1. The ends lost 8 bases at V and 3 bases at J; junction bases unmatched: 9. This CDR3 is built from 14 residues. The V gene's germline CDR1 is KGHSH and CDR2 LQKENI. CDR3 nucleotide sequence: TGTGCCAGCCGTGGGGCAGGGGGTGACTATGGCTACACCTTC. Its protein is CASRGAGGDYGYTF.

V is TRBV30 and J is TRBJ1-2; D perhaps matches TRBD1 (5 bases). The germline gives CDR1 GTSNPN, CDR2 SVGIG (reference sequence). The V and J ends lost 3 bases and 3 bases respectively, with 8 bases between them. The CDR3 extends over 12 amino acids. CDR3 in DNA: TGTGCCTGGAGAGGGGAAGACTATGGCTACACCTTC. This translates into CAWRGEDYGYTF. The variable domain in full, with the rest retrieved from reference TRBV30 and TRBJ1-2, is SQTIHQWPATLVQPVGSPLSLECTVEGTSNPNLYWYRQAAGRGLQLLFYSVGIGQISSEVPQNLSASRPQDRQFILSSKKLLLSDSGFYLCAWRGEDYGYTFGSGTRLTVV.

This chain connects TRBV5-1 to TRBJ2-5; possible D gene TRBD2, 6 bases. Germline V gene lookup returns CDR1 SGHRS and CDR2 YFSETQ. Between the trimmed V and J ends, which lost 3 bases and 5 bases, there was a span of 11 bases. The CDR3 covers 13 residues. CDR3: CASSWVAGETQYF. Written as DNA, the CDR3 is TGCGCCAGCAGCTGGGTCGCGGGGGAGACCCAGTACTTC. Complete variable domain (other parts from reference TRBV5-1 and TRBJ2-5): KAGVTQTPRYLIKTRGQQVTLSCSPISGHRSVSWYQQTPGQGLQFLFEYFSETQRNKGNFPGRFSGRQFSNSRSEMNVSTLELGDSALYLCASSWVAGETQYFGPGTRLLVL.

J is TRBJ2-7 and V is TRBV19; TRBD1 matches at 10 bases. CDR3 length equals 15 residues. V was pared by 4 bases and J by 3 bases, with 6 bases of the junction left unmatched. CDR1 and CDR2 (germline): LNHDA, SQIVND (reference sequence). As DNA, the CDR3 is TGTGCCAGTAGTACAGCCGGGACAGGGGACTACGAGCAGTACTTC. It specifies CASSTAGTGDYEQYF. Combining the CDR3 with reference TRBV19 and TRBJ2-7 gives the whole variable domain DGGITQSPKYLFRKEGQNVTLSCEQNLNHDAMYWYRQDPGQGLRLIYYSQIVNDFQKGDIAEGYSVSREKKESFPLTVTSAQKNPTAFYLCASSTAGTGDYEQYFGPGTRLTVT.

This chain joins TRBV2 and TRBJ2-7; 11 bases are shared with TRBD2. V lost 2 bases, J lost 9 bases, and 12 bases stayed unmatched. Germline V gives CDR1 SNHLY, CDR2 FYNNEI. The CDR3 sequence is 16 residues long. Here the CDR3 reads CASSERTVLAGAPQYF. The CDR3 DNA follows: TGTGCCAGCAGTGAACGAACGGTACTAGCGGGAGCGCCGCAGTACTTC.

J is TRBJ2-5 and V is TRBV11-2, with D perhaps matching TRBD1 or TRBD2 (6 bases each). Germline loops: CDR1 SGHAT, CDR2 FQNNGV. V was cut by 5 bases and J by 4 bases, with 11 bases left in between. The CDR3 runs 13 residues. CDR3 sequence reads: CASSLPGAETQYF. The DNA for the CDR3 is TGTGCCAGCAGCCTCCCGGGGGCAGAGACCCAGTACTTC. The whole variable domain, filled in from reference TRBV11-2 and TRBJ2-5, reads EAGVAQSPRYKIIEKRQSVAFWCNPISGHATLYWYQQILGQGPKLLIQFQNNGVVDDSQLPKDRFSAERLKGVDSTLKIQPAKLEDSAVYLCASSLPGAETQYFGPGTRLLVL.

The chain recombines TRBV28 with TRBJ2-1; TRBD2 aligns across 8 bases. J gave up 0 bases and V 7 bases, and 5 bases lay outside the gene matches. The V gene's germline CDR1 is MDHEN and CDR2 SYDVKM. The CDR3 is made up of 15 amino acids. DNA for the CDR3: TGTGCCAGCACGTCGGGAGGGGCCTCCTACAATGAGCAGTTCTTC. This sequence encodes CASTSGGASYNEQFF.

This clone was picked up one time. The chain links TRBV27 to TRBJ2-7, with 10 bases aligning to TRBD1. CDR3 length equals 14 residues. J gave up 2 bases and V 6 bases, and 4 bases lay outside the gene matches. Looked up from germline, CDR1 is MNHEY and CDR2 is SMNVEV (reference sequence). For the CDR3, the DNA is TGTGCCAGCAGGAGAGGACAGGGGGCCTACGAGCAGTACTTC. It specifies CASRRGQGAYEQYF.

The chain has TRBV28 and TRBJ1-2, with 12 bases fitting TRBD1. The CDR3 length is 17 residues. V was clipped by 6 bases and J by 8 bases; unmatched bases: 16. Germline values: CDR1 MDHEN, CDR2 SYDVKM. CDR3 nucleotide sequence: TGTGCCAGCAGGGAAAATCGTCCGGGACAGGGGGCTTTCGGCTACACCTTC. Translation: CASRENRPGQGAFGYTF.

With regard to this clone: Other DNA sequences within the sample encode an identical CDR3. The chain links TRBV28 to TRBJ1-2; 7 bases align to TRBD1. Germline CDR1 MDHEN, CDR2 SYDVKM. The trim removed 7 bases at V and 8 bases at J, leaving 4 bases unmatched. The CDR3 spans 11 residues. The CDR3 protein is CASTPGGGYTF. The CDR3 bases are TGTGCCAGCACCCCAGGGGGGGGCTACACCTTC.

This chain joins TRBV5-1 and TRBJ2-7; D may be TRBD1 (5 bases). This CDR3 contains 13 residues. Germline CDR1 is SGHRS and CDR2 is YFSETQ. The V and J ends lost 2 bases and 6 bases respectively, with 12 bases between them. The CDR3 sequence: CASSLYDSAEQYF. The DNA for the CDR3 is TGCGCCAGCAGCTTATACGACAGCGCCGAGCAGTACTTC.

This chain links TRBV10-3 with TRBJ1-2; D gene uncertain. The CDR3 runs to 15 residues. V was trimmed by 3 bases and J by 6 bases, leaving 17 bases between them. Germline V gives CDR1 ENHRY, CDR2 SYGVKD. CDR3 sequence: CAISDPGIGSHGYTF. The DNA for the CDR3 is TGTGCCATCAGTGACCCAGGTATTGGATCCCATGGCTACACCTTC.

The CDR3 reads CASSYGQGSYEQYF. In DNA, the CDR3 is TGTGCCAGCAGTTACGGGCAGGGCTCCTACGAGCAGTACTTC. The J gene is TRBJ2-7, the V gene TRBV6-5; a weak D match, TRBD1 (5 bases). CDR3 length: 14 residues. Trimming removed 2 bases at V and 0 bases at J, with 8 bases between. Germline CDR1 MNHEY, CDR2 SVGAGI.

The chain links TRBV30 to TRBJ1-4; TRBD1 is a possible D gene (5 bases). Looked up from germline, CDR1 is GTSNPN and CDR2 is SVGIG (reference sequence). Trimming shortened V by 1 base and J by 2 bases, and 14 bases separated the two germline ends. The CDR3 runs 16 residues. CDR3 amino acids: CAWSDLLGRTNEKLFF. In nucleotides, the CDR3 is TGTGCCTGGAGTGACCTTTTGGGGCGGACTAATGAAAAACTGTTTTTT.

The rearrangement joins TRBV19 to TRBJ1-2, with 7 positions matching TRBD1. J lost 4 bases, V lost 7 bases, and 3 bases had no gene match. The CDR3 totals 12 residues. Per germline, CDR1 LNHDA and CDR2 SQIVND (reference sequence). The CDR3 here is CASNDRVYGYTF. The CDR3 nucleotides are TGTGCCAGTAACGACAGGGTCTATGGCTACACCTTC.

This chain links TRBV28 with TRBJ2-2, with D perhaps TRBD2 (6 bases). The germline V gene encodes CDR1 MDHEN and CDR2 SYDVKM. V lost 1 base and J 0 bases, leaving 15 bases between the germline ends. This CDR3 contains 18 residues. DNA for the CDR3: TGTGCCAGCAGTTTATTTGGGAGGCAGGGCCCGAACACCGGGGAGCTGTTTTTT. Amino acids: CASSLFGRQGPNTGELFF.

This clone was counted between two and nine times. The chain couples TRBV13 to TRBJ2-2; 14 bases are a match to TRBD2. V trimming: 2 bases; J trimming: 0 bases; junction bases outside the gene matches: 14. Germline V gene data show CDR1 as PRHDT and CDR2 as FYEKMQ (reference sequence). There are 22 residues in the CDR3. CDR3 sequence (DNA): TGTGCCAGCAGCTTATGGCCCGGAAGCGGACTAGCGGGAGGTCCGAACACCGGGGAGCTGTTTTTT. It is translated as CASSLWPGSGLAGGPNTGELFF. Together with reference TRBV13 and TRBJ2-2, the CDR3 gives the full variable domain: AAGVIQSPRHLIKEKRETATLKCYPIPRHDTVYWYQQGPGQDPQFLISFYEKMQSDKGSIPDRFSAQQFSDYHSELNMSSLELGDSALYFCASSLWPGSGLAGGPNTGELFFGEGSRLTVL.

The CDR3 spells CASSPSRTAGSNEQFF. CDR3 nucleotide sequence: TGTGCCAGCAGCCCCTCGCGAACGGCGGGATCCAATGAGCAGTTCTTC. The genes are TRBV7-2 and TRBJ2-1; possibly TRBD2 for D (6 bases). The germline CDR1 and CDR2 sequences are SGHTA and FQGNSA. The CDR3 length is 16 residues. V lost 5 bases and J 6 bases, leaving 20 bases between the germline ends.

The rearrangement links TRBV5-1 to TRBJ2-1, with 8 bases matching TRBD1. Per germline, CDR1 SGHRS and CDR2 YFSETQ. Germline trimming cut 3 bases from V and 4 bases from J; bases unmatched to any gene: 12. The CDR3 consists of 17 residues. The CDR3 loop is CASSSTLGQAVYNEQFF. The CDR3 bases are TGCGCCAGCAGCTCAACGCTGGGACAGGCAGTATACAATGAGCAGTTCTTC.

The rearrangement uses TRBV5-6 and TRBJ1-2, with D tentatively TRBD1 (5 bases). V lost 3 bases, J lost 4 bases, and 19 bases lay in between. Germline CDR1 reads SGHDT; CDR2 reads YYEEEE. The CDR3 totals 16 residues. The CDR3 reads CASSSIGGGGGYGYTF. As DNA, the CDR3 is TGTGCCAGCAGCTCCATCGGCGGCGGGGGTGGCTATGGCTACACCTTC.

In regard to this clone: With a much larger clone just one base away, this may be a read error. The identical CDR3 is also encoded by other nucleotide sequences in the sample. The V gene is TRBV7-9, the J gene TRBJ1-1; no firm D call. Germline-derived CDR1 and CDR2 are SEHNR and FQNEAQ (reference sequence). This CDR3 comprises 13 residues. The V gene lost 5 bases and the J gene lost 1 base, with 8 bases spanning the gap. The CDR3: CASSRQENTEAFF. DNA for the CDR3: TGTGCCAGCAGCCGCCAAGAGAACACTGAAGCTTTCTTT.

The chain links TRBV5-6 to TRBJ2-7; weak D call: TRBD1 (6 bases). This CDR3 has 14 residues. Germline loops: CDR1 SGHDT, CDR2 YYEEEE. Trimming removed 0 bases from V and 5 bases from J, with 12 bases in between. CDR3 nucleotide sequence: TGTGCCAGCAGCTTGGATATGGGGGCTCACGAGCAGTACTTC. This encodes CASSLDMGAHEQYF.

V and J are TRBV15 and TRBJ2-5; D is ambiguous. V was clipped by 1 base and J by 2 bases, with 8 bases between them. Germline CDR1 and CDR2: LNHNV and YYDKDF (reference sequence). CDR3 length: 14 amino acids. The CDR3 region has the DNA TGTGCCACCAGCAGAGCCAACGTACAAGAGACCCAGTACTTC. It codes for CATSRANVQETQYF.